The sequence of this T cell receptor beta chain was determined in a study of T cell repertoires in cytomegalovirus infection. TCRdb redid the calling of the reads with MiXCR, one entry per CDR3 protein. Among 200,000 to 250,000 distinct CDR3 sequences listed, about 23% were seen once. Whole-study results and caveats: HLA-C-restricted CMV-specific TCR beta clonotypes were dominant in the ex vivo response.

This clonotype was counted a few times. No antigen is known for it. Germline V gene data show CDR1 as ENHRY and CDR2 as SYGVKD. The CDR3 totals 13 residues. V was cut by 0 bases and J by 8 bases, with 10 bases left in between. V usage is TRBV10-3 and J usage is TRBJ1-2; unclear D gene. The source material was CD8+ T cells from PBMCs. This clonotype was sampled from a human donor in good health (CMV status not recorded). Some clones in this sample may be carry-over from other donors' samples. As DNA, the CDR3 is TGTGCCATCAGTGAGTCCGACGGACTCGGCTACACCTTC. Amino acids: CAISESDGLGYTF.